The clone carrying this TCR beta chain has only a few counts. Antigen unknown. This sample is part of a study of vaccination and CD4 T cells after COVID-19. Study-level information: Recovered patients in the cohort numbered six men and four women, two of them Hispanic.

Scientists ran DNA taken from cultured CD4+ T cells through the Oncomine TCR Beta short-read assay for sequencing. Via MiXCR, TCRdb re-called the PCR reads, giving one row per CDR3 protein. The profile covers 20,000 or so distinct CDR3 sequences, with about 50% appearing a single time and almost 10% taken by the ten largest. Between the trimmed V and J ends, which lost 5 bases and 2 bases, there was a span of 21 bases. This CDR3 is built from 17 residues. Germline assignment: CDR1 SGHTA and CDR2 FQGNSA. As for treatment: approximately nine-day PBMC culture with coronavirus spike peptide pools or control peptides (ViraFEST assay).

The gene calls are TRBV7-2 and TRBJ2-5; D possibly matches TRBD1 or TRBD2 (5 bases each). The clonotype was recovered from a human donor who had recovered from COVID-19. The input for sequencing was CD4+ T cells from blood, cultured in vitro, taken after SARS-CoV-2 vaccination. CDR3 protein: CASSPNHNAGTQETQYF. CDR3 in DNA: TGTGCCAGCAGCCCTAATCATAACGCCGGGACGCAAGAGACCCAGTACTTC.